This TCR beta chain was profiled in a study of T cell changes during pregnancy in multiple sclerosis. The data were produced by immunoSEQ multiplex PCR, yet TCRdb's version contains in-frame clones alone and is incomplete. The profile shows some 41,000 clones, around 90% of them singletons. The CDR3 has 13 amino acids. Germline CDR1 SQVTM, CDR2 ANQGSEA. J lost 4 bases, V lost 7 bases, and 10 bases had no gene match. This chain links TRBV29-1 with TRBJ2-7; the match to TRBD1 covers 7 bases. This specimen was CD8+ T cells from peripheral blood mononuclear cells, taken in the first trimester of pregnancy. This clonotype was obtained from a female donor with multiple sclerosis, enrolled in a pregnancy study. CDR3 amino acids: CSASDRASYEQYF. CDR3 DNA sequence: TGCAGCGCTAGTGACAGGGCCAGTTACGAGCAGTACTTC.